The 30 T cell receptor beta chains given below trace back to one sample, sequenced in a study of T-cell memory formation after mild COVID-19. MiXCR, applied by TCRdb to the 5' RACE reads, yields one record per CDR3 protein. Of approximately 300,000 distinct CDR3 sequences listed, roughly 15% are singletons. The sample consisted of PBMCs or a T cell subset sorted from them (not recorded which). These receptors were taken from a man aged 18 to 29 who had mild COVID-19 (a few samples of this study predate the infection). Cell type and time point are not known.

V is TRBV2 and J is TRBJ2-2, with unresolved D. CDR1 and CDR2 (germline): SNHLY, FYNNEI. V dropped 0 bases and J dropped 0 bases, with 5 bases sitting between them. CDR3 length equals 15 residues. This chain's CDR3 is CASSEAVANTGELFF. The CDR3 nucleotides are TGTGCCAGCAGTGAAGCAGTGGCGAACACCGGGGAGCTGTTTTTT.

This rearrangement joins TRBV4-3 to TRBJ1-2, with a weak D call TRBD1 (6 bases). The CDR3 has 14 residues. Trimming pared 1 base from V and 4 bases from J, leaving 10 bases between. Germline CDR1 reads LGHNA; CDR2 reads YSLEER. The chain's CDR3 is CASSQGTGSYGYTF. The CDR3 DNA is TGCGCCAGCAGCCAAGGCACAGGGTCCTATGGCTACACCTTC.

This clonotype was recorded a few times. This chain joins TRBV5-1 and TRBJ2-3; 7 bases fit TRBD1. The junction had 9 bases not matched to a gene; V was cut back by 7 bases and J by 4 bases. Germline loops: CDR1 SGHRS, CDR2 YFSETQ. This CDR3 is 14 amino acids long. CDR3 sequence: CASQLGTVPDTQYF. The CDR3 DNA follows: TGCGCCAGCCAGCTTGGGACAGTCCCAGATACGCAGTATTTT.

This sequence joins TRBV7-9 and TRBJ2-2; D unclear. Trimming shortened V by 10 bases and J by 2 bases, and 14 bases separated the two germline ends. The germline CDR1 and CDR2 sequences are SEHNR and FQNEAQ (reference sequence). The CDR3 covers 14 residues. The CDR3 loop reads CAIANLANTGELFF. DNA for the CDR3: TGTGCCATCGCGAACCTTGCCAACACCGGGGAGCTGTTTTTT. The whole variable domain, filled in from reference TRBV7-9 and TRBJ2-2, reads DTGVSQNPRHKITKRGQNVTFRCDPISEHNRLYWYRQTLGQGPEFLTYFQNEAQLEKSRLLSDRFSAERPKGSFSTLEIQRTEQGDSAMYLCAIANLANTGELFFGEGSRLTVL.

This rearrangement joins TRBV12-3 or TRBV12-4 to TRBJ1-1; D might be TRBD1 (5 bases). The CDR3 is made up of 14 amino acids. Trimming took 5 bases from V and 5 from J, leaving 15 bases between them. CDR3 sequence reads: CASSLVWGGTEAFF. The CDR3 DNA is TGTGCCAGCAGTCTTGTTTGGGGGGGAACTGAAGCTTTCTTT.

The genes are TRBV7-8 and TRBJ1-1; D remains unclear. CDR1 and CDR2 from the germline V gene are SGHVS and FQNEAQ. This CDR3 has 14 amino acids. Trimming pared 2 bases from V and 1 base from J, leaving 8 bases between. Here the CDR3 reads CASSLNRANTEAFF. The CDR3 nucleotides are TGTGCCAGCAGCTTAAATAGGGCGAACACTGAAGCTTTCTTT.

This clonotype has more than one count but fewer than ten. The rearrangement links TRBV3-1 to TRBJ1-5; D is perhaps TRBD1 (5 bases). Trimming removed 1 base at V and 7 bases at J, with 11 bases between. CDR1 and CDR2 (germline): LGHDT, YNNKEL (reference sequence). The CDR3 is 14 residues long. The CDR3 loop reads CASSQASRGQPQHF. Written as DNA, the CDR3 is TGTGCCAGCAGCCAAGCGTCGCGGGGCCAGCCCCAGCATTTT.

This clonotype was observed a handful of times. The V gene is TRBV18, the J gene TRBJ2-5; D gene unclear. Germline loops: CDR1 KGHSH, CDR2 LQKENI. The CDR3 extends over 15 amino acids. V was cut by 1 base and J by 4 bases, with 13 bases left in between. The CDR3 nucleotides read TGTGCCAGCTCACCACAGTCAGGCGTTGGAGAGACCCAGTACTTC. This translates into CASSPQSGVGETQYF. Supplemented by reference TRBV18 and TRBJ2-5, the full variable domain reads NAGVMQNPRHLVRRRGQEARLRCSPMKGHSHVYWYRQLPEEGLKFMVYLQKENIIDESGMPKERFSAEFPKEGPSILRIQQVVRGDSAAYFCASSPQSGVGETQYFGPGTRLLVL.

This clonotype was observed at least ten times. V usage is TRBV7-2 and J usage is TRBJ1-5, with unresolved D. V lost 1 base to trimming and J lost 5 bases, with 3 bases between them. In germline, CDR1 is SGHTA, CDR2 FQGNSA. The CDR3 is 12 residues long. Written as DNA, the CDR3 is TGTGCCAGCAGCTTAGGAGATCAGCCCCAGCATTTT. This sequence encodes CASSLGDQPQHF.

The chain is built from TRBV20-1 and TRBJ2-1; D call uncertain. In germline, CDR1 is DFQATT, CDR2 SNEGSKA (reference sequence). With 0 bases removed from V and 7 bases from J, the gap between germline ends came to 13 bases. The CDR3 sequence is 14 residues long. CDR3 in DNA: TGCAGTGCTAGAGACCCGACTTGGGGTAATGAGCAGTTCTTC. Encoded protein: CSARDPTWGNEQFF.

In its sample, this clonotype was seen once. The chain carries TRBV6-2 or TRBV6-3 and TRBJ1-1; TRBD1 matches 8 bases. From germline, CDR1 is MNHEY and CDR2 SVGEGT. The V and J ends lost 0 bases and 4 bases, in that order; junction bases with no gene match: 4. The CDR3 is 15 amino acids. CDR3 loop: CASSYSQGAITEAFF. Written as DNA, the CDR3 is TGTGCCAGCAGTTACTCTCAGGGGGCCATCACTGAAGCTTTCTTT.

This clonotype has a count of ten or more. The CDR3 here is CASSPSGEGTEAFF. In DNA form, the CDR3 reads TGCGCCAGCAGCCCGTCAGGGGAGGGGACTGAAGCTTTCTTT. The chain links TRBV4-3 to TRBJ1-1, with a weak D call TRBD1 (6 bases). This CDR3 spans 14 amino acids. The germline CDR1 and CDR2 sequences are LGHNA and YSLEER. Trimming took 4 bases from V and 5 from J, leaving 14 bases between them.

This clonotype was observed many times. The chain uses TRBV7-9 and TRBJ2-6, with 8 positions matching TRBD1. CDR1 and CDR2 (germline): SEHNR, FQNEAQ (reference sequence). The J segment lost 2 bases and the V segment lost 6 bases, leaving 9 bases of the junction unmatched. The CDR3 has 17 amino acids. The CDR3 region is CASRRTGQGAGANVLTF. As DNA, the CDR3 is TGTGCCAGCAGAAGGACAGGGCAGGGGGCTGGGGCCAACGTCCTGACTTTC.

This clonotype was seen repeatedly, ten times or more. This chain uses TRBV11-3 with TRBJ2-5; TRBD2 matches at 8 bases. The CDR3 is 14 residues long. The ends lost 6 bases at V and 2 bases at J; junction bases unmatched: 5. Germline CDR1 SGHNT, CDR2 YENEEA. CDR3 region: CASSSGGAQETQYF. CDR3 coding DNA: TGTGCCAGCAGTTCGGGGGGGGCACAAGAGACCCAGTACTTC.

This clonotype was counted between two and nine times. The gene calls are TRBV20-1 and TRBJ1-2; a weak D match, TRBD1 (5 bases). The CDR3 consists of 12 residues. Deletions cut 3 bases from V and 8 bases from J, with 13 bases between. Germline CDR1 is DFQATT and CDR2 is SNEGSKA (reference sequence). CDR3 residues: CSASIREQGYTF. CDR3 bases: TGCAGTGCTAGTATCAGGGAACAGGGCTACACCTTC.

The chain has TRBV6-5 and TRBJ1-2; D is possibly TRBD1 (5 bases). The CDR3 contains 14 residues. Germline loops: CDR1 MNHEY, CDR2 SVGAGI. V shed 6 bases and J shed 8 bases, with 19 bases lying between them. CDR3 nucleotides: TGTGCCAGCAGACCTCCAGGGTTCGTCGGAGGCTACACCTTC. Translating it yields CASRPPGFVGGYTF.

This clonotype was counted at least ten times. V is TRBV4-1 and J is TRBJ2-6; D unclear. V gave up 4 bases and J gave up 0 bases, with 7 bases separating them. CDR3 length equals 15 residues. Germline CDR1 reads MGHRA; CDR2 reads YSYEKL. The CDR3 loop is CASSPRASGANVLTF. CDR3 nucleotide sequence: TGCGCCAGCAGCCCCCGCGCCTCTGGGGCCAACGTCCTGACTTTC.

The rearrangement joins TRBV28 to TRBJ2-1, with a possible D match to TRBD2 (6 bases). The CDR3 runs to 13 residues. Germline V lookup: CDR1 MDHEN, CDR2 SYDVKM. V lost 8 bases to trimming and J lost 2 bases, with 10 bases between them. The CDR3 spells CASRDSTYNEQFF. In DNA, the CDR3 is TGTGCCAGCCGGGACTCAACCTACAATGAGCAGTTCTTC.

This clonotype was observed a few times. This chain joins TRBV7-2 and TRBJ1-3, with D tentatively TRBD1 (6 bases). This CDR3 is 16 amino acids long. V shed 0 bases and J shed 0 bases, with 9 bases lying between them. Germline V gene sequence: CDR1 SGHTA, CDR2 FQGNSA. Here the CDR3 DNA reads TGTGCCAGCAGCTTAGCCCCGACAGGCTCTGGAAACACCATATATTTT. Amino acids: CASSLAPTGSGNTIYF.

This clonotype was detected ten times or more. J is TRBJ2-7 and V is TRBV27, with 9 bases matching TRBD2. In germline, CDR1 is MNHEY, CDR2 SMNVEV (reference sequence). The trim removed 2 bases at V and 4 bases at J, leaving 3 bases unmatched. There are 14 residues in the CDR3. The DNA of the CDR3 is TGTGCCAGCAGTTTAAAGCGGGGGGCGTACGAGCAGTACTTC. It yields the protein CASSLKRGAYEQYF.

This sequence joins TRBV7-6 and TRBJ2-7; 9 positions match TRBD2. Germline CDR1 is SGHVS and CDR2 is FNYEAQ. The CDR3 is made up of 14 amino acids. The V segment lost 2 bases and the J segment 3 bases; nucleotides outside the gene matches: 2. This CDR3 is CASSLTAGGYEQYF. In DNA, the CDR3 is TGTGCCAGCAGCTTAACAGCGGGGGGCTACGAGCAGTACTTC.

V is TRBV6-2 or TRBV6-3 and J is TRBJ2-3; 12 nucleotides line up with TRBD2. CDR3 size: 16 residues. The trim removed 5 bases at V and 1 base at J, leaving 4 bases unmatched. Germline values: CDR1 MNHEY, CDR2 SVGEGT. The CDR3 protein is CASSDLAGGRTDTQYF. The CDR3 DNA reads as TGTGCCAGCAGTGACCTAGCGGGGGGGCGCACAGATACGCAGTATTTT.

V usage is TRBV29-1 and J usage is TRBJ2-3, with 8 bases that match TRBD2. Germline V gives CDR1 SQVTM, CDR2 ANQGSEA. This CDR3 region has 15 residues. Trimming took 3 bases from V and 0 from J; bases not matched to a gene: 5. CDR3 sequence (DNA): TGCAGCGTTGATGATCGGGGGGGAAGCACAGATACGCAGTATTTT. Translated, it gives CSVDDRGGSTDTQYF.

The table lists this clonotype with a few counts. CDR3 nucleotides: TGTGCCAGCAGTTTACAGGGAGCCCCTGAAGCTTTCTTT. This gives the protein CASSLQGAPEAFF. The rearrangement joins TRBV27 to TRBJ1-1, with D possibly TRBD1 on 5 matching bases. V shed 2 bases and J shed 6 bases, with 10 bases lying between them. The CDR3 loop spans 13 amino acids. In germline, CDR1 is MNHEY, CDR2 SMNVEV (reference sequence).

Points on this clonotype: One junction end disagrees with the germline gene, perhaps due to a read error. The gene calls are TRBV15 and TRBJ1-4; unclear D gene. The CDR3 runs 14 residues. Germline V gene data show CDR1 as LNHNV and CDR2 as YYDKDF (reference sequence). As DNA, the CDR3 is TGTGCCACCAGCAGAGATCGGGATCTCGGACCCCCCGTTTTT. This encodes CATSRDRDLGPPVF.

This clonotype was picked up a small number of times. V and J are TRBV28 and TRBJ1-5; TRBD1 matches 7 bases. The CDR3 extends over 15 amino acids. Germline CDR1 and CDR2: MDHEN and SYDVKM. With V trimmed by 4 bases and J by 11 bases, 14 bases remained unmatched. CDR3 nucleotides: TGTGCCAGCAGTTCACAGGAGGGCAGGGGGACGGCCCAGCATTTT. Its translation: CASSSQEGRGTAQHF.

This clonotype was counted ten times or more. This chain connects TRBV7-9 to TRBJ2-2, with TRBD1 matching 7 bases. The germline CDR1 and CDR2 sequences are SEHNR and FQNEAQ (reference sequence). Trimming at V came to 5 bases and at J to 2 bases, leaving 5 bases not matched to a gene. This CDR3 is 15 amino acids long. Here the CDR3 DNA reads TGTGCCAGCAGCCCGGACAGGCGCAACACCGGGGAGCTGTTTTTT. Translation: CASSPDRRNTGELFF.

This rearrangement joins TRBV11-2 to TRBJ1-5; D remains unclear. Germline assignment: CDR1 SGHAT and CDR2 FQNNGV. Trimming took off 8 bases at V and 0 bases at J, with 17 bases between the two ends. The CDR3 length is 16 residues. CDR3 nucleotide sequence: TGTGCCAGCCGCCCCCCTCAGACCTATAGCAATCAGCCCCAGCATTTT. It codes for CASRPPQTYSNQPQHF.

In its sample, this clonotype was seen many times. The rearrangement uses TRBV4-3 and TRBJ2-3; D gene ambiguous. Germline V lookup: CDR1 LGHNA, CDR2 YSLEER. CDR3 length: 13 amino acids. Trimming took off 0 bases at V and 5 bases at J, with 6 bases between the two ends. CDR3 DNA: TGCGCCAGCAGCCAAGATCGGAGAGATACGCAGTATTTT. Translated, it gives CASSQDRRDTQYF.

The J gene is TRBJ2-5, the V gene TRBV4-3; 8 nucleotides agree with TRBD1. This CDR3 is 18 amino acids long. The ends lost 1 base at V and 4 bases at J; junction bases unmatched: 14. The germline gives CDR1 LGHNA, CDR2 YSLEER. The chain's CDR3 is CASSQGPARTGSGETQYF. The CDR3 region has the DNA TGCGCCAGCAGCCAAGGCCCAGCCCGGACAGGGAGCGGAGAGACCCAGTACTTC.